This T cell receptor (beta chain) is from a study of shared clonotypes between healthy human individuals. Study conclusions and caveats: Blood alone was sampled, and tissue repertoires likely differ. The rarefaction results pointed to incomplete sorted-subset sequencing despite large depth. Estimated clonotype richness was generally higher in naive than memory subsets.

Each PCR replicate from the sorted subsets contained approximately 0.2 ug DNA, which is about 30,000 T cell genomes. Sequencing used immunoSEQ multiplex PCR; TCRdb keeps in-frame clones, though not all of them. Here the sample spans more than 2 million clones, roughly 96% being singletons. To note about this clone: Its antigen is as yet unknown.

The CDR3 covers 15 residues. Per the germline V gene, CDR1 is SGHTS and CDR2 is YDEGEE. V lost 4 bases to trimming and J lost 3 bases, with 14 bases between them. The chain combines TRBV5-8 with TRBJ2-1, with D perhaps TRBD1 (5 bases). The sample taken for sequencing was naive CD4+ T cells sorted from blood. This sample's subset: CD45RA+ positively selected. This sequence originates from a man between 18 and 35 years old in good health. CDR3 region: CASSGGQSIYNEQFF. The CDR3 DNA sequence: TGTGCCAGCAGCGGCGGACAATCCATCTACAATGAGCAGTTCTTC.